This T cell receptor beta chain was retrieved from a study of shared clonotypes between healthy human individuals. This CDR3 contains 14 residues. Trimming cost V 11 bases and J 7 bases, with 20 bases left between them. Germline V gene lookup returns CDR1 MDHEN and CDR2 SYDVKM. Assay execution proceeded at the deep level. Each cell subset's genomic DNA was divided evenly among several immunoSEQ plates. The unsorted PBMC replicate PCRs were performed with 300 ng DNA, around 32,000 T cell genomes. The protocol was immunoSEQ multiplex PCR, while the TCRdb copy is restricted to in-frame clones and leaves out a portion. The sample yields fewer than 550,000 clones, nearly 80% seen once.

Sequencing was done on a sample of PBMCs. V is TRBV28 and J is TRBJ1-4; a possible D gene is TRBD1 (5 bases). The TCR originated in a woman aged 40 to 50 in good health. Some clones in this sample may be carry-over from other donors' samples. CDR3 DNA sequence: TGTGCCGTCCGAGGGGCCCCGACGCGTGAAAAACTGTTTTTT. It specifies CAVRGAPTREKLFF. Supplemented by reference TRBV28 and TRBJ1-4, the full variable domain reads DVKVTQSSRYLVKRTGEKVFLECVQDMDHENMFWYRQDPGLGLRLIYFSYDVKMKEKGDIPEGYSVSREKKERFSLILESASTNQTSMYLCAVRGAPTREKLFFGSGTQLSVL.